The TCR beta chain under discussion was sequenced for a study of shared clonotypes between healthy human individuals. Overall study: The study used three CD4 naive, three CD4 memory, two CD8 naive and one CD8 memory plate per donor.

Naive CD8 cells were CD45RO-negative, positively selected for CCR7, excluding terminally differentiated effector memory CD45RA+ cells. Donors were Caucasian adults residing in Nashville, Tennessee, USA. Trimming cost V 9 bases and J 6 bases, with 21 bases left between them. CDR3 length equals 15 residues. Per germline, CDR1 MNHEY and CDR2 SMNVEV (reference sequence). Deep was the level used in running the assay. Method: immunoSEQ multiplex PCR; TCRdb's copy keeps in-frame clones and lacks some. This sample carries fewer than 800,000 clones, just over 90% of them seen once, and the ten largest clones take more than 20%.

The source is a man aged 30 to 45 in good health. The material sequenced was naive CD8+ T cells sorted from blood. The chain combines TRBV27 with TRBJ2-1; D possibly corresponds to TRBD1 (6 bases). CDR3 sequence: CASATGLWGSNEQFF. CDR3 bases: TGTGCCAGTGCGACAGGTTTATGGGGGAGCAATGAGCAGTTCTTC.